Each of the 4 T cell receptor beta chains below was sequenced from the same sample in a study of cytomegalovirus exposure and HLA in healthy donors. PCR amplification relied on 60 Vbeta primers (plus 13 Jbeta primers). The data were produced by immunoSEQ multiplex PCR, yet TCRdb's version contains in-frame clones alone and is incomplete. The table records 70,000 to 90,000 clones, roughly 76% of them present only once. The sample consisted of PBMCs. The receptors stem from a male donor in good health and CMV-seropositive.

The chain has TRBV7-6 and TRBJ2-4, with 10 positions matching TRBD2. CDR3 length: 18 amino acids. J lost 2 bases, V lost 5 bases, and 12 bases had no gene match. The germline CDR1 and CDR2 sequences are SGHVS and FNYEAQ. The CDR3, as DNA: TGTGCCAGCAGCCCGGGACTAGCGACTGGCGTTCCCAAAAACATTCAGTACTTC. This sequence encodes CASSPGLATGVPKNIQYF. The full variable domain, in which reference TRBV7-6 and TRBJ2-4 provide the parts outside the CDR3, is GAGVSQSPRYKVTKRGQDVALRCDPISGHVSLYWYRQALGQGPEFLTYFNYEAQQDKSGLPNDRFSAERPEGSISTLTIQRTEQRDSAMYRCASSPGLATGVPKNIQYFGAGTRLSVL.

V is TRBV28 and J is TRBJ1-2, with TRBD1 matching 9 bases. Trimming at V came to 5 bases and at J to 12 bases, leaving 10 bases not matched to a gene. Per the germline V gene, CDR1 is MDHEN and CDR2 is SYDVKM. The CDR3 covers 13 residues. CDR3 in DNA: TGTGCCAGCAGTCGCGGGGACAGGGAGAGGGACACCTTC. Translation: CASSRGDRERDTF.

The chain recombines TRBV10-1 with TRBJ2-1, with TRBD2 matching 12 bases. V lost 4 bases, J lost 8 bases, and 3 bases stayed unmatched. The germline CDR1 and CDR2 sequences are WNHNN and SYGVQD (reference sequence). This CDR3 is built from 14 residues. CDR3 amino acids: CASSAGLAGYEQFF. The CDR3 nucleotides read TGCGCCAGCAGTGCTGGACTAGCGGGATATGAGCAGTTCTTC.

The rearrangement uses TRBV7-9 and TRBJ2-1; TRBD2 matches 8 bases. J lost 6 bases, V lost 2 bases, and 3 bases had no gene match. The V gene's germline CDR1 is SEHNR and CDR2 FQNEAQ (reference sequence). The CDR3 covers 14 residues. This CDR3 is CASSLKGTSNEQFF. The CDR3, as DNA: TGTGCCAGCAGCTTAAAGGGGACTAGCAATGAGCAGTTCTTC.